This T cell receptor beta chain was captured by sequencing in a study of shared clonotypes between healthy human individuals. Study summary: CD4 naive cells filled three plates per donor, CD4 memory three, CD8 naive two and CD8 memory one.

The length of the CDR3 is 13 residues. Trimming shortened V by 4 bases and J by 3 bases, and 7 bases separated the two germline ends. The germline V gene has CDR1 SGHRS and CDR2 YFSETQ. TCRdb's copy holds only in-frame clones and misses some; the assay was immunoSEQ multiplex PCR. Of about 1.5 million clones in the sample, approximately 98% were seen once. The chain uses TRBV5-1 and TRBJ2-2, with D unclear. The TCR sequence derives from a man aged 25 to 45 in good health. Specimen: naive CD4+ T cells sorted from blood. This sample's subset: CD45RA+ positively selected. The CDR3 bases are TGCGCCAGCAGCATAAGGGACACCGGGGAGCTGTTTTTT. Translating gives CASSIRDTGELFF.